The 22 T cell receptor beta chains below all came from one sample that was sequenced in a study of T-cell reconstitution after alpha-beta-depleted transplantation in children. TCRbeta library construction was performed incorporating unique molecular identifiers. One entry per CDR3 protein, called by TCRdb with MiXCR from the PCR reads. The sample records about 400,000 distinct CDR3 sequences, roughly 22% being singletons. Sequences were derived from PBMCs from the stem cell graft donor, sampled from the stem cell graft. These receptors were obtained from a human donor who donated a stem cell graft to a child with acute myeloid leukemia.

The CDR3 coding sequence is TGCAGCGTTCAGCGGGAGACCGGGGAGCTGTTTTTT. This translates into CSVQRETGELFF. The rearrangement links TRBV29-1 to TRBJ2-2; 8 bases line up with TRBD2. The CDR3 loop spans 12 amino acids. The V and J ends lost 5 bases and 5 bases, in that order; junction bases with no gene match: 1. Per germline, CDR1 SQVTM and CDR2 ANQGSEA.

This clonotype was picked up many times. J is TRBJ2-1 and V is TRBV24-1; 7 nucleotides line up with TRBD2. Germline values: CDR1 KGHDR, CDR2 SFDVKD. The V and J ends lost 4 bases and 0 bases, in that order; junction bases with no gene match: 5. The CDR3 covers 16 residues. The DNA of the CDR3 is TGTGCCACCAGTGAATTAGCGGGCAGCTCCTACAATGAGCAGTTCTTC. Its protein is CATSELAGSSYNEQFF.

This clonotype was observed a handful of times. The chain combines TRBV5-1 with TRBJ2-1; TRBD2 aligns across 8 bases. The CDR3 spans 15 residues. V lost 8 bases, J lost 1 base, and 8 bases stayed unmatched. Germline assignment: CDR1 SGHRS and CDR2 YFSETQ. The DNA for the CDR3 is TGCGCCAGTTTGCCTGGACTAGCTTCCTACAATGAGCAGTTCTTC. This translates into CASLPGLASYNEQFF.

This sequence joins TRBV12-3 or TRBV12-4 and TRBJ2-3; D is perhaps TRBD1 (6 bases). The CDR3 is made up of 14 amino acids. With 6 bases removed from V and 2 bases from J, the gap between germline ends came to 12 bases. The CDR3 DNA is TGTGCCAGCAGCGGGGACACCTCCACAGATACGCAGTATTTT. This translates into CASSGDTSTDTQYF.

This clonotype has a handful of counts. CDR3 DNA: TGCAGCGCCAAAATGTTAGACACCGGGGAGCTGTTTTTT. This gives the protein CSAKMLDTGELFF. The V call is TRBV29-1, the J call TRBJ2-2, with no clear D. The V end was cut by 7 bases, the J end by 3 bases, with 12 bases between. Germline CDR1 is SQVTM and CDR2 is ANQGSEA. The CDR3 is made up of 13 amino acids.

The table lists this clonotype with a few counts. V gene TRBV9 combines with J gene TRBJ2-2, with D perhaps TRBD1 or TRBD2 (5 bases each). This CDR3 region has 13 residues. Trimming removed 5 bases from V and 5 bases from J, with 10 bases in between. CDR1 is SGDLS and CDR2 is YYNGEE in the germline V gene. CDR3 DNA: TGTGCCAGCAGGTGGGACCGGACCGGGGAGCTGTTTTTT. Translated, it gives CASRWDRTGELFF.

At least ten counts were recorded for this clonotype. The gene calls are TRBV7-2 and TRBJ2-5; maybe TRBD1 (6 bases). V was clipped by 3 bases and J by 0 bases, with 11 bases between them. The CDR3 contains 15 residues. Germline V gene lookup returns CDR1 SGHTA and CDR2 FQGNSA. The CDR3 protein is CASSLRDTYQETQYF. CDR3 in DNA: TGTGCCAGCAGCTTGAGGGACACGTACCAAGAGACCCAGTACTTC.

This clonotype appeared a few times. V and J are TRBV15 and TRBJ2-4; D is unresolved. V was trimmed by 4 bases and J by 0 bases, leaving 10 bases between them. The CDR3 length is 15 residues. Germline CDR1 is LNHNV and CDR2 is YYDKDF (reference sequence). The CDR3 loop is CATSKRAVAKNIQYF. CDR3 bases: TGTGCCACCAGCAAACGGGCAGTAGCCAAAAACATTCAGTACTTC.

This clonotype was observed a few times. This chain uses TRBV10-3 with TRBJ2-7, with 12 bases lining up with TRBD1. V was clipped by 5 bases and J by 6 bases; unmatched bases: 20. The CDR3 contains 19 residues. Looked up from germline, CDR1 is ENHRY and CDR2 is SYGVKD. CDR3 nucleotide sequence: TGTGCCATCAGTCCATACCCCCCGGGACAGGGGGCGTCTAGCGCCGAGCAGTACTTC. The encoded protein is CAISPYPPGQGASSAEQYF.

The chain carries TRBV6-5 and TRBJ2-5; the match to TRBD1 covers 7 bases. Trimming removed 2 bases from V and 7 bases from J; junction bases left unmatched: 4. The germline CDR1 and CDR2 sequences are MNHEY and SVGAGI. The CDR3 spans 13 residues. CDR3 sequence (DNA): TGTGCCAGCAGTTACAGGGCAGGGGGGACCCAGTACTTC. Translating gives CASSYRAGGTQYF.

This clonotype was seen more than once but under ten times. The V gene is TRBV5-1, the J gene TRBJ2-1; the D gene is possibly TRBD2 (7 bases). CDR3 length: 15 amino acids. Germline CDR1 SGHRS, CDR2 YFSETQ. Trimming stripped 0 bases from V and 8 bases from J, with 15 bases between. Here the CDR3 DNA reads TGCGCCAGCAGCTTGGATGGGGGGGCAGGAGATGAGCAGTTCTTC. Its translation: CASSLDGGAGDEQFF.

The chain combines TRBV15 with TRBJ2-3; D is uncertain. CDR1 is LNHNV and CDR2 is YYDKDF in the germline V gene (reference sequence). V lost 0 bases and J 4 bases, leaving 5 bases between the germline ends. The CDR3 loop spans 13 amino acids. The CDR3 DNA reads as TGTGCCACCAGCAGAGATCTTGCAGATACGCAGTATTTT. Its protein product is CATSRDLADTQYF.

V gene TRBV5-1 combines with J gene TRBJ2-5, with D perhaps TRBD1 (5 bases). Germline V gene lookup returns CDR1 SGHRS and CDR2 YFSETQ. Between the trimmed V and J ends, which lost 1 base and 5 bases, there was a span of 15 bases. The CDR3 spans 15 residues. The CDR3, as DNA: TGCGCCAGCAGCTTGTCGCCGCAGGGCCGGGAGACCCAGTACTTC. This codes for CASSLSPQGRETQYF.

This clonotype was counted only a few times. The CDR3 nucleotides are TGTGCCACCAGTTCCCCAGTGAACACCGGGGAGCTGTTTTTT. Amino acid sequence: CATSSPVNTGELFF. The chain couples TRBV24-1 to TRBJ2-2; D is unresolved. The CDR3 runs 14 residues. The V and J ends lost 6 bases and 1 base respectively, with 8 bases between them. Germline V gives CDR1 KGHDR, CDR2 SFDVKD.

This clonotype showed up just a few times. The chain combines TRBV4-2 with TRBJ2-7; 8 nucleotides line up with TRBD2. J was trimmed by 0 bases and V by 0 bases; bases with no gene match: 16. The CDR3 spans 20 residues. Germline assignment: CDR1 LGHNA and CDR2 YNFKEQ. As DNA, the CDR3 is TGTGCCAGCAGCCAAGAGTTATCGGCCTTCGGGACTAGGTACTCCTACGAGCAGTACTTC. Its translation: CASSQELSAFGTRYSYEQYF.

This chain joins TRBV4-3 and TRBJ2-1; the match to TRBD2 covers 11 bases. CDR1 LGHNA and CDR2 YSLEER come from the germline V gene. The junction had 1 base not matched to a gene; V was cut back by 1 base and J by 5 bases. This CDR3 spans 15 amino acids. CDR3 nucleotides: TGCGCCAGCAGCCAAGTGACTAGCGGGAACAATGAGCAGTTCTTC. This sequence encodes CASSQVTSGNNEQFF.

The genes are TRBV28 and TRBJ2-3; D gene unclear. This CDR3 region has 12 residues. CDR1 and CDR2 from the germline V gene are MDHEN and SYDVKM. V dropped 6 bases and J dropped 2 bases, with 6 bases sitting between them. CDR3 DNA sequence: TGTGCCAGCAGGCAGTACACAGATACGCAGTATTTT. Translated, it gives CASRQYTDTQYF.

The J gene is TRBJ2-7, the V gene TRBV28; 10 bases line up with TRBD1. The germline V gene encodes CDR1 MDHEN and CDR2 SYDVKM. With 5 bases clipped from V and 5 bases from J, the junction kept 12 bases outside the gene matches. The CDR3 totals 16 residues. For the CDR3, the DNA is TGTGCCAGCAGTATTATTGGACAGGGGGTGGGCCACGAGCAGTACTTC. Amino acids: CASSIIGQGVGHEQYF.

The gene calls are TRBV11-2 and TRBJ2-7; TRBD1 matches at 10 bases. From germline, CDR1 is SGHAT and CDR2 FQNNGV. V gave up 6 bases and J gave up 3 bases; unmatched junction bases: 5. The CDR3 is made up of 14 amino acids. CDR3: CASRARDRGYEQYF. The CDR3 nucleotides read TGTGCCAGCAGAGCCCGGGACAGGGGCTACGAGCAGTACTTC.

V gene TRBV5-1 combines with J gene TRBJ2-1; TRBD2 aligns across 8 bases. The germline CDR1 and CDR2 sequences are SGHRS and YFSETQ. V gave up 6 bases and J gave up 1 base; unmatched junction bases: 9. This CDR3 comprises 16 residues. This CDR3 is CASTEGSGSSYNEQFF. CDR3 nucleotide sequence: TGCGCCAGCACTGAGGGCAGCGGGAGTTCCTACAATGAGCAGTTCTTC.

This clonotype has more than one count but fewer than ten. V usage is TRBV28 and J usage is TRBJ2-1, with unresolved D. This CDR3 has 14 residues. Germline values: CDR1 MDHEN, CDR2 SYDVKM. Trimming removed 10 bases at V and 8 bases at J, with 21 bases between. CDR3 region: CATSRVARPYEQFF. CDR3 DNA: TGTGCCACCTCCCGCGTAGCAAGGCCCTATGAGCAGTTCTTC.

This clonotype was observed a few times. CDR3 nucleotides: TGCGCCAGCAGCCTGGACAGGGGAGGATACAATGAGCAGTTCTTC. The encoded protein is CASSLDRGGYNEQFF. The chain is built from TRBV4-3 and TRBJ2-1, with 9 bases aligning to TRBD1. The CDR3 is 15 residues long. Trimming removed 4 bases from V and 4 bases from J; junction bases left unmatched: 5. The V gene's germline CDR1 is LGHNA and CDR2 YSLEER.